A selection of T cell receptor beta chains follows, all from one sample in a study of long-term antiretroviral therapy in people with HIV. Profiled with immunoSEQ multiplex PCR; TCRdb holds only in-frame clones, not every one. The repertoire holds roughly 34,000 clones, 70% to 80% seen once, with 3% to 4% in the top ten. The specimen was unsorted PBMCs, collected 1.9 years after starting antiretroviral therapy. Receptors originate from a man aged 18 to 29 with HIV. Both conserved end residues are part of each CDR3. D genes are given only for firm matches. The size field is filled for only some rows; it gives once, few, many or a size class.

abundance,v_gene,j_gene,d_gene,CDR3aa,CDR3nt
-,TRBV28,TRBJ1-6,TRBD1,CASHRDRLSPLHF,TGTGCCAGCCACAGGGACAGACTTTCACCCCTCCACTTT
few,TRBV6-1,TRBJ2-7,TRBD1,CASTRDSLYEQYF,TGTGCCAGCACACGGGACAGTCTTTACGAGCAGTACTTC
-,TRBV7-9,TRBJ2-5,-,CASSIQETQYF,TGTGCCAGCAGCATACAAGAGACCCAGTACTTC
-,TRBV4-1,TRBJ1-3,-,CASSQQTGVSGNTIYF,TGCGCCAGCAGCCAACAGACAGGCGTCTCTGGAAACACCATATATTTT
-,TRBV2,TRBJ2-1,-,CASSARGPYNEQFF,TGTGCCAGCAGTGCTCGCGGACCTTACAATGAGCAGTTCTTC
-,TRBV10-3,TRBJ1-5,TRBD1,CAISEDRVYQPQHF,TGTGCCATCAGTGAGGACAGGGTGTACCAGCCCCAGCATTTT
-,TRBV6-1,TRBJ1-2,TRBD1,CASSESVTGYGYTF,TGTGCCAGCAGTGAATCGGTGACAGGGTATGGCTACACCTTC
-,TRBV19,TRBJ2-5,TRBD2,CASSNLAGTETQYF,TGTGCCAGTAGTAATCTAGCGGGGACCGAGACCCAGTACTTC
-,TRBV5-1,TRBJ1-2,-,CASSSSGGGYGYTF,TGCGCCAGCAGCTCGTCGGGGGGCGGCTATGGCTACACCTTC
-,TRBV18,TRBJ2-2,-,CASSPITGELFF,TGTGCCAGCTCACCTATTACCGGGGAGCTGTTTTTT
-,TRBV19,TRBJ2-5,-,CASASTDLGILQETQYF,TGTGCCAGTGCCTCTACCGACTTAGGCATACTACAAGAGACCCAGTACTTC
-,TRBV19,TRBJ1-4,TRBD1,CASSTRTGHEKLFF,TGTGCCAGTAGTACCCGGACAGGGCATGAAAAACTGTTTTTT
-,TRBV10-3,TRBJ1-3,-,CAISESDRVRHSGNTIYF,TGTGCCATCAGTGAGTCGGACAGAGTAAGACACTCTGGAAACACCATATATTTT
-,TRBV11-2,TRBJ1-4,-,CASSANGANEKLFF,TGTGCCAGCAGCGCCAACGGGGCTAATGAAAAACTGTTTTTT
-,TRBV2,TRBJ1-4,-,CASSTERTENEKLFF,TGTGCCAGCAGCACAGAACGGACAGAAAATGAAAAACTGTTTTTT
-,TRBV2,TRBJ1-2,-,CASYHSNYGYTF,TGTGCCAGCTACCACTCTAACTATGGCTACACCTTC
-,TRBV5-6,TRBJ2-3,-,CASSLGGYHFTDTQYF,TGTGCCAGCAGCTTGGGAGGGTACCATTTCACAGATACGCAGTATTTT
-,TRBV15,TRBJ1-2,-,CATRPEGESYGYTF,TGTGCCACCAGACCAGAGGGGGAGAGCTATGGCTACACCTTC
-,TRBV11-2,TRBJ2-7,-,CASSFMTGDYEQYF,TGTGCCAGCAGCTTCATGACAGGCGACTACGAGCAGTACTTC
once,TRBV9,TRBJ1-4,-,CASSVGSDSLYEKLFF,TGTGCCAGCAGCGTAGGGTCGGACAGTTTGTATGAAAAACTGTTTTTT
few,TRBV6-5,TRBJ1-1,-,CASSYSRVPEAFF,TGTGCCAGCAGTTACAGCAGAGTACCTGAAGCTTTCTTT
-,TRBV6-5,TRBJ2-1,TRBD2,CASSFGLAGGLDEQFF,TGTGCCAGCAGTTTCGGACTAGCGGGGGGGCTGGATGAGCAGTTCTTC
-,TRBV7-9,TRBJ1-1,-,CASSFRVNTEAFF,TGTGCCAGCAGCTTTAGGGTGAACACTGAAGCTTTCTTT
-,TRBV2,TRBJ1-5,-,CASSLQQYSNQPQHF,TGTGCCAGCAGCTTACAACAGTATAGCAATCAGCCCCAGCATTTT
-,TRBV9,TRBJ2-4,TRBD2,CASSVGGDHPGTSHF,TGTGCCAGCAGCGTAGGCGGGGATCACCCCGGGACTAGCCACTTC
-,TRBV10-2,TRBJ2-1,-,CASLAYNEQFF,TGCGCCAGCCTTGCGTACAATGAGCAGTTCTTC